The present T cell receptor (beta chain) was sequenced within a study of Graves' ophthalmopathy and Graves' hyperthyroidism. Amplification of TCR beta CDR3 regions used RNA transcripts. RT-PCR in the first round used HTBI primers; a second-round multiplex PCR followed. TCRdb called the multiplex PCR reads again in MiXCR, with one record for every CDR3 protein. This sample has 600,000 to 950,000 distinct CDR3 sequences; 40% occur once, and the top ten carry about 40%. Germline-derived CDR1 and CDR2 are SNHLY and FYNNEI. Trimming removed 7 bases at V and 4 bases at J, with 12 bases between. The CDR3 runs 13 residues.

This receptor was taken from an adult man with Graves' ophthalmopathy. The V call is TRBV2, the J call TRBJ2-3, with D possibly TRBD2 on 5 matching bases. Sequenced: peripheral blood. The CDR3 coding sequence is TGTGCCAGCACTAGCCCCGCATCAGATACGCAGTATTTT. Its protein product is CASTSPASDTQYF. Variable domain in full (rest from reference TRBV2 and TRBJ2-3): EPEVTQTPSHQVTQMGQEVILRCVPISNHLYFYWYRQILGQKVEFLVSFYNNEISEKSEIFDDQFSVERPDGSNFTLKIRSTKLEDSAMYFCASTSPASDTQYFGPGTRLTVL.